Ten or more counts support the clone carrying this T cell receptor (beta chain). Stated time point: newly diagnosed GD, antithyroid drugs for less than 3 months. The TCR library was made from RNA that had been extracted from PBMCs in TRIzol. V was shortened by 5 bases and J by 8 bases, with 15 bases between the two germline ends. The CDR3 has 13 residues. Germline assignment: CDR1 KGHSH and CDR2 LQKENI. The record originates from a study of regulatory T cells in long-lasting Graves disease. Combining iRepertoire HTBI primers with Arm-PCR of CDR3 regions, the authors built TCR beta libraries. TCRdb passed the multiplex PCR reads through MiXCR, listing each CDR3 protein once. The sample comprises approximately 400,000 distinct CDR3 sequences, 12% of which are singletons, and 18% rests with the top ten. A further study also used this sample, focusing on T cells in Graves' hyperthyroidism and ophthalmopathy.

The sequence came from a woman aged 18-29 years with Graves disease. The genes are TRBV18 and TRBJ1-1; TRBD1 might be the D (6 bases). The sample here was peripheral blood mononuclear cells (PBMCs), taken at new diagnosis, from a patient treated with antithyroid drugs. CDR3 DNA sequence: TGTGCCAGCTCAATCGGACAGACCCAGGAAGCTTTCTTT. Protein: CASSIGQTQEAFF.